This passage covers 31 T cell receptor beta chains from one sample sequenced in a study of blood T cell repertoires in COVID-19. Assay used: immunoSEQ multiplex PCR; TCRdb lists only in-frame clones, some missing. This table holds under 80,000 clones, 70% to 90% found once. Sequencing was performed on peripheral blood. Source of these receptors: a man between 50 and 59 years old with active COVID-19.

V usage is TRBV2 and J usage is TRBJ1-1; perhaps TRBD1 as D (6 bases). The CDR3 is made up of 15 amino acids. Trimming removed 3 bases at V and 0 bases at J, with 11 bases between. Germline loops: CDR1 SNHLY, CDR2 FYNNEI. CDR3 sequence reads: CASSEFRQVNTEAFF. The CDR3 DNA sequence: TGTGCCAGCAGTGAGTTCCGACAGGTGAACACTGAAGCTTTCTTT.

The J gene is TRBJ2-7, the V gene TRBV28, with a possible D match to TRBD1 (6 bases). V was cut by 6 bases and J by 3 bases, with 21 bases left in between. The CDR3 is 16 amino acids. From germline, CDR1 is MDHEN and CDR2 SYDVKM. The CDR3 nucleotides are TGTGCCAGCAGACCCCTGACAGGCAACGGGCACTACGAGCAGTACTTC. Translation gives CASRPLTGNGHYEQYF.

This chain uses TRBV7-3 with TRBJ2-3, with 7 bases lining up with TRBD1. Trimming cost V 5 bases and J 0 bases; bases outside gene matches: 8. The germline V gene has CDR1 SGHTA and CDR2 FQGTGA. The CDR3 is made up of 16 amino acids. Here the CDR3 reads CASSRQGTASTDTQYF. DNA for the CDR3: TGTGCCAGCAGCCGTCAGGGGACAGCTAGCACAGATACGCAGTATTTT.

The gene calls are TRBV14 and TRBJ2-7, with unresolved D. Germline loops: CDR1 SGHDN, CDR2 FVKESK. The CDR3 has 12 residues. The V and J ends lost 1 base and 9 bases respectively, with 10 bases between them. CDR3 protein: CASSQGTRVQYF. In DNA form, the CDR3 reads TGTGCCAGCAGCCAAGGCACTCGGGTGCAGTACTTC. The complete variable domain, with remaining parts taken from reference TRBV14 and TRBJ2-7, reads EAGVTQFPSHSVIEKGQTVTLRCDPISGHDNLYWYRRVMGKEIKFLLHFVKESKQDESGMPNNRFLAERTGGTYSTLKVQPAELEDSGVYFCASSQGTRVQYFGPGTRLTVT.

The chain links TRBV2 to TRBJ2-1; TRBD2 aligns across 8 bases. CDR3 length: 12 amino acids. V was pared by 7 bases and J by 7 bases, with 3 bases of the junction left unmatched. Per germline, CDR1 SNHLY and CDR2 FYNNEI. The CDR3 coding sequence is TGTGCCAGCATAGAGCGGGGGAATGAGCAGTTCTTC. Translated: CASIERGNEQFF. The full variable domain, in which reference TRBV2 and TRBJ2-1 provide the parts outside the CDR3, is EPEVTQTPSHQVTQMGQEVILRCVPISNHLYFYWYRQILGQKVEFLVSFYNNEISEKSEIFDDQFSVERPDGSNFTLKIRSTKLEDSAMYFCASIERGNEQFFGPGTRLTVL.

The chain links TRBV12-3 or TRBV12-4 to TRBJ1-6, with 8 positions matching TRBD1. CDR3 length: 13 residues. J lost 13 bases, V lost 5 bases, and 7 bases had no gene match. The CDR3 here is CASSPRGRGPLHF. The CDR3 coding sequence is TGTGCCAGCAGTCCCAGGGGGCGCGGGCCCCTCCACTTT.

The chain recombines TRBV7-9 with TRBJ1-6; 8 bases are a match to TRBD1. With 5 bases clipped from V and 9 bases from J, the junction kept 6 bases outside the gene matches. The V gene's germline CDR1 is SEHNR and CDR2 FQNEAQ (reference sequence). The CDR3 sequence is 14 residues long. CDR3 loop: CASSQIGQGSPLHF. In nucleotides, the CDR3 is TGTGCCAGCAGCCAAATTGGACAGGGTTCACCCCTCCACTTT.

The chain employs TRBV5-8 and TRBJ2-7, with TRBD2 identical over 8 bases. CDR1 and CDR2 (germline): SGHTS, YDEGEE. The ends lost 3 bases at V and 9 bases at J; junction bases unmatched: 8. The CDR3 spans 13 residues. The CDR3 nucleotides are TGTGCCAGCAGCTCCGGGACTAGACGGGGGCAGTACTTC. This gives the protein CASSSGTRRGQYF.

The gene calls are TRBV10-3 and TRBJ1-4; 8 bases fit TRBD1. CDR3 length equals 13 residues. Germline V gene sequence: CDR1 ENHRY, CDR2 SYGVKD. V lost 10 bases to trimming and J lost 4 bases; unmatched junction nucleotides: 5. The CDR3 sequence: CATGQGVNEKLFF. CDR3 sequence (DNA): TGTGCCACCGGACAGGGCGTTAATGAAAAACTGTTTTTT.

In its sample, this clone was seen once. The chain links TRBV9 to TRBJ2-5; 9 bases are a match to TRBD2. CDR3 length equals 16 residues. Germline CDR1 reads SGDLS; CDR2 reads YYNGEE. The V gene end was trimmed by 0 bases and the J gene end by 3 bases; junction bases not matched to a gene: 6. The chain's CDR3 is CASSVDGSGRKETQYF. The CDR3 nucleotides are TGTGCCAGCAGCGTAGATGGTAGCGGGAGAAAAGAGACCCAGTACTTC.

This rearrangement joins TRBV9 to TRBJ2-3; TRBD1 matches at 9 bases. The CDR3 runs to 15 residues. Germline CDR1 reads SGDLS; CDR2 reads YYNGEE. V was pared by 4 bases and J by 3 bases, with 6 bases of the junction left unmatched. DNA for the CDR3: TGTGCCAGCAGCAACCGGGACAGGGTAACAGATACGCAGTATTTT. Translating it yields CASSNRDRVTDTQYF.

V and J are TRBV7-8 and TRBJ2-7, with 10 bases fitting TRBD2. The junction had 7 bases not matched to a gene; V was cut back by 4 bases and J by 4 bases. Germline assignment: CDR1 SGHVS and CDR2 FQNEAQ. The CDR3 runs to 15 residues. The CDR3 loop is CASSSLSGRLYEQYF. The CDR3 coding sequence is TGTGCCAGCAGCTCGCTTAGCGGGAGGTTATACGAGCAGTACTTC.

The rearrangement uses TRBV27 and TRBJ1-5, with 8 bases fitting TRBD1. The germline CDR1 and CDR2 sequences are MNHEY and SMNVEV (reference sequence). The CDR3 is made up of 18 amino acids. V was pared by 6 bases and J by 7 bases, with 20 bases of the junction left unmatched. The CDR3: CASRQRGVDRVGAQPQHF. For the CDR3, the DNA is TGTGCCAGCAGACAAAGAGGGGTGGACAGGGTCGGTGCCCAGCCCCAGCATTTT.

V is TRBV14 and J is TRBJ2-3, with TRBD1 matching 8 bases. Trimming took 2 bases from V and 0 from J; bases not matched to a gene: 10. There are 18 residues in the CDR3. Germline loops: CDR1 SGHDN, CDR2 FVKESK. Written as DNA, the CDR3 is TGTGCCAGCAGCCAACACAGGGGGGTTATCTCTAGCACAGATACGCAGTATTTT. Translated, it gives CASSQHRGVISSTDTQYF.

The CDR3 nucleotides read TGTGCCAGCAGGCCCGAAGACAGGGCCGGGGAGCTGTTTTTT. Translation: CASRPEDRAGELFF. The chain uses TRBV6-4 and TRBJ2-2, with TRBD1 matching over 7 bases. V was pared by 6 bases and J by 6 bases, with 7 bases of the junction left unmatched. The CDR3 contains 14 residues. Germline V CDR1 and CDR2: MRHNA, SNTAGT.

In nucleotides, the CDR3 is TGTGCCAGCAGCTTAGTGGGGGGCTCCTACAATGAGCAGTTCTTC. Protein sequence: CASSLVGGSYNEQFF. The gene calls are TRBV7-6 and TRBJ2-1; perhaps TRBD2 as D (6 bases). Trimming stripped 1 base from V and 0 bases from J, with 7 bases between. Germline V gene sequence: CDR1 SGHVS, CDR2 FNYEAQ. This CDR3 is built from 15 residues.

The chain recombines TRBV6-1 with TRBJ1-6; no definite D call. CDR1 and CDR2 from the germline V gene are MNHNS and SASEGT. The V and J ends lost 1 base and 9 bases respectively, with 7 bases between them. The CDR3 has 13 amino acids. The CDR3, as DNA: TGTGCCAGCAGTGAAGGCAAACTTTCACCCCTCCACTTT. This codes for CASSEGKLSPLHF.

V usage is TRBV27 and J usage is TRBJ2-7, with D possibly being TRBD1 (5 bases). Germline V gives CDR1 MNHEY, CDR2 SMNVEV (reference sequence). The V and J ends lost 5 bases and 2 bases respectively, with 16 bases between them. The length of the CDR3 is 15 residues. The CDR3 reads CASSPRQYPTYEQYF. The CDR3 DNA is TGTGCCAGCAGTCCCCGACAGTATCCCACCTACGAGCAGTACTTC.

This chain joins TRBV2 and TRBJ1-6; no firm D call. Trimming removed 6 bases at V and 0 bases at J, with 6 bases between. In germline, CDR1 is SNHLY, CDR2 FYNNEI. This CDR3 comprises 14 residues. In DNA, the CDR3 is TGTGCCAGCAGCCCGGTCTCCTATAATTCACCCCTCCACTTT. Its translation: CASSPVSYNSPLHF.

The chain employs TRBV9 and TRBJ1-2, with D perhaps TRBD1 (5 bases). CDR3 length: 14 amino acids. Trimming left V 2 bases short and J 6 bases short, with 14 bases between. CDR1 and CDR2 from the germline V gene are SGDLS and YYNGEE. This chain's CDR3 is CASSVYEGADGYTF. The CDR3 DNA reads TGTGCCAGCAGCGTTTACGAAGGGGCTGATGGCTACACCTTC.

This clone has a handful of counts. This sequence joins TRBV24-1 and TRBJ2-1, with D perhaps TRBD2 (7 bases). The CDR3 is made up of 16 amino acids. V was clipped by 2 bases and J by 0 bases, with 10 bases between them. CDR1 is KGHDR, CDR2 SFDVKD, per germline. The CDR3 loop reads CATSDSRGGSYNEQFF. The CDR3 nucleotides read TGTGCCACCAGTGATTCGAGGGGGGGCTCCTACAATGAGCAGTTCTTC.

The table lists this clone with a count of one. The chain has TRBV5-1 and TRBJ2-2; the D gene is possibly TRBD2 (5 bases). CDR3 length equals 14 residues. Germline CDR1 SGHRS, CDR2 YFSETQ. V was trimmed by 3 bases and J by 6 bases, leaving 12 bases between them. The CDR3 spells CASSSTNGAGELFF. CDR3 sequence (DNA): TGCGCCAGCAGCTCGACTAATGGAGCCGGGGAGCTGTTTTTT.

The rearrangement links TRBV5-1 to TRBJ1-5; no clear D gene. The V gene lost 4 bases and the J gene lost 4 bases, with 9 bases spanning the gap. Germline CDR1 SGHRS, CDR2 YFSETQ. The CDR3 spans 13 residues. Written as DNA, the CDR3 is TGCGCCAGCAGCGCCGGGGAAAATCAGCCCCAGCATTTT. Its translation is CASSAGENQPQHF.

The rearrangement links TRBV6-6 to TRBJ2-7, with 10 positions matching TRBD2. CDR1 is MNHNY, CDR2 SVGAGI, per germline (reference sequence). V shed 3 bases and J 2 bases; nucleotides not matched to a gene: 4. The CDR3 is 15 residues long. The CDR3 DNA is TGTGCCAGCAGTTATCTAGCGGGAGTAACCTACGAGCAGTACTTC. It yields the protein CASSYLAGVTYEQYF.

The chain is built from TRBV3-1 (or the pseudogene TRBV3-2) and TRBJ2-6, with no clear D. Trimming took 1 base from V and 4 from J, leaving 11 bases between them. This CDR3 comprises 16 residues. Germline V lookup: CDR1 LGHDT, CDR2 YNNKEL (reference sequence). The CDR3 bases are TGTGCCAGCAGCCAAGGATCAGTTTCAGGGGCCAACGTCCTGACTTTC. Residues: CASSQGSVSGANVLTF.

The CDR3 DNA reads TGCAGTGCTAGTAGGTCACAGGAAGCTTTCTTT. Encoded protein: CSASRSQEAFF. The chain uses TRBV20-1 and TRBJ1-1; D unclear. The CDR3 has 11 amino acids. CDR1 is DFQATT and CDR2 is SNEGSKA in the germline V gene (reference sequence). V was trimmed by 3 bases and J by 8 bases, leaving 10 bases between them.

The CDR3 region has the DNA TGTGCCAGCAGCAACACTGGGATAGCGGGCAGCAATGTGGAGACCCAGTACTTC. It yields the protein CASSNTGIAGSNVETQYF. The chain joins TRBV7-8 to TRBJ2-5, with 7 bases matching TRBD2. CDR1 and CDR2 from the germline V gene are SGHVS and FQNEAQ. Trimming cost V 5 bases and J 5 bases; bases outside gene matches: 20. This CDR3 is 18 amino acids long.

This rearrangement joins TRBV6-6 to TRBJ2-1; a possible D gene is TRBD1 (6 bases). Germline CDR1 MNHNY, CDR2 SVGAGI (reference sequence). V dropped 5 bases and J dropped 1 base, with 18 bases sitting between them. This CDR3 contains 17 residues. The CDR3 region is CASSPLGGIGSYNEQFF. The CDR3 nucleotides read TGTGCCAGCAGTCCGCTAGGGGGAATCGGGTCCTACAATGAGCAGTTCTTC.

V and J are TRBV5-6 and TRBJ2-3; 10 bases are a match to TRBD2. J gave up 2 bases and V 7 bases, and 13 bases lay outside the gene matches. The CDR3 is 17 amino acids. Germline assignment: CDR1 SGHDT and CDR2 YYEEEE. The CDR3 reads CASAQYVLAGATDTQYF. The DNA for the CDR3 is TGTGCCAGCGCCCAATATGTCCTAGCGGGGGCCACAGATACGCAGTATTTT.

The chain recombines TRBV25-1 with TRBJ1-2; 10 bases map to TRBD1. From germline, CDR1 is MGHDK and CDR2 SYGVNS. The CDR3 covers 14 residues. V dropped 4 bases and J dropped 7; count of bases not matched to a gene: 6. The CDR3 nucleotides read TGTGCCAGCAGTGGGCCGGGACAGGGGTCTGGCTACACCTTC. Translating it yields CASSGPGQGSGYTF.

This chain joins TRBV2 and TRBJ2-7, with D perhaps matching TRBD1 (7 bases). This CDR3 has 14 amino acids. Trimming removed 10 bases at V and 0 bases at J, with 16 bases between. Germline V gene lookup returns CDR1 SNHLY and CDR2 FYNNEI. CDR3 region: CATEPGGPSYEQYF. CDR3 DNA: TGTGCCACCGAGCCAGGGGGGCCCTCCTACGAGCAGTACTTC.